In its sample, the clone carrying this T cell receptor beta chain was seen many times. The data stem from a study of early T cells in non-severe SARS-CoV-2 infection. This CDR3 is 17 amino acids long. TCRdb ran MiXCR on the 5' RACE reads and lists one entry per CDR3 protein. The repertoire includes approximately 32,000 distinct CDR3 sequences, over 6.5% of them detected once, and 30% to 45% sits in the top ten. The chain is built from TRBV21-1 and TRBJ2-1; the table's D call of TRBD2 was not tested on the DNA. TRBV21-1 counts as a pseudogene. Sequencing used whole blood. The clonotype comes from an adult who was a healthcare worker with PCR-confirmed SARS-CoV-2 infection or an uninfected control (not recorded which). CDR3: CASSSRAGDPAYNEQFF. CDR3 nucleotides: TGTGCCAGCAGCTCTAGGGCGGGAGACCCCGCCTACAATGAGCAGTTCTTC.